This section outlines one T cell receptor beta chain sequence together with its context. Here immunoSEQ multiplex PCR was the method, and the copy in TCRdb shows in-frame clones only, minus some. Among approximately 170,000 clones, about nine tenths were seen once, and the ten largest hold 1.5%. The data are from a study of control samples from healthy donors and cancer patients. The CDR3 loop spans 14 amino acids. Germline V gives CDR1 LNHDA, CDR2 SQIVND (reference sequence). Trimming cost V 4 bases and J 4 bases; bases outside gene matches: 5. Material: blood. The chain recombines TRBV19 with TRBJ1-1; TRBD1 aligns across 8 bases. This sequence originates from a woman in her twenties or thirties in good health. CDR3 nucleotides: TGTGCCAGTAGTACAGGGGGCGAGGGCACTGAAGCTTTCTTT. Translated, it gives CASSTGGEGTEAFF.